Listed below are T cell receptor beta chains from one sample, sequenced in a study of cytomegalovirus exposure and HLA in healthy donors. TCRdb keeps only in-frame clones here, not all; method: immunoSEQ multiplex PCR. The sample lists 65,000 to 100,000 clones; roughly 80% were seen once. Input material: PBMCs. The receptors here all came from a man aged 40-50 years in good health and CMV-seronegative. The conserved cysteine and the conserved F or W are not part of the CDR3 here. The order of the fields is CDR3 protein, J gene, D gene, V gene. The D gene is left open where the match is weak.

CDR3: ASSAGGTGTGEQY; J: TRBJ2-7; D: TRBD1; V: TRBV5-8
CDR3: ASSILQQGRTEAF; J: TRBJ1-1; D: TRBD1; V: TRBV7-6
CDR3: ASSWDRGYGYT; J: TRBJ1-2; D: TRBD1; V: TRBV6-5
CDR3: ASKEGRGSYGYT; J: TRBJ1-2; D: TRBD1; V: TRBV4-3
CDR3: SVKSGLNTGELF; J: TRBJ2-2; D: .; V: TRBV29-1
CDR3: AIRKTITETYGYT; J: TRBJ1-2; D: .; V: TRBV10-3
CDR3: ASRLGQTYQETQY; J: TRBJ2-5; D: .; V: TRBV5-4
CDR3: ASSLGQSYGYT; J: TRBJ1-2; D: TRBD1; V: TRBV5-6
CDR3: ASSRGVEKLF; J: TRBJ1-4; D: .; V: TRBV18
CDR3: ASSRSGGTQETQY; J: TRBJ2-5; D: TRBD2; V: TRBV19
CDR3: ASSLVQRVGTEAF; J: TRBJ1-1; D: .; V: TRBV19
CDR3: ASGWGGPYEQY; J: TRBJ2-7; D: .; V: TRBV2
CDR3: ASSDLTGANYGYT; J: TRBJ1-2; D: .; V: TRBV2
CDR3: ASSSPGGDGYT; J: TRBJ1-2; D: .; V: TRBV11-3
CDR3: ASSFALGGNEQF; J: TRBJ2-1; D: TRBD2; V: TRBV11-2
CDR3: ASSLGLDLYEQY; J: TRBJ2-7; D: .; V: TRBV5-4
CDR3: AWKEGPEAF; J: TRBJ1-1; D: .; V: TRBV30
CDR3: AWHFQGYTGELF; J: TRBJ2-2; D: .; V: TRBV30
CDR3: ASSPASGGVDEQY; J: TRBJ2-7; D: TRBD2; V: TRBV4-2
CDR3: ASGRGAENTQY; J: TRBJ2-3; D: TRBD2; V: TRBV9
CDR3: SVRGAITDTQY; J: TRBJ2-3; D: TRBD2; V: TRBV29-1
CDR3: ASSGQPLSPLH; J: TRBJ1-6; D: .; V: TRBV2
CDR3: ASSLEARHSGNTIY; J: TRBJ1-3; D: .; V: TRBV28
CDR3: ASSWALGQSGYT; J: TRBJ1-2; D: .; V: TRBV27
CDR3: ASSREYRTYNYGYT; J: TRBJ1-2; D: .; V: TRBV5-1
CDR3: AWSVLSGLHNEQF; J: TRBJ2-1; D: .; V: TRBV30
CDR3: ASSRIQGRYTEAF; J: TRBJ1-1; D: TRBD1; V: TRBV5-1
CDR3: ASSLKGDTEAF; J: TRBJ1-1; D: .; V: TRBV27
CDR3: ASSSMGGQANTGELF; J: TRBJ2-2; D: TRBD1; V: TRBV7-9
CDR3: ASSLVGAGTDTQY; J: TRBJ2-3; D: .; V: TRBV5-1
CDR3: SVRGLGQIFYEQY; J: TRBJ2-7; D: TRBD1; V: TRBV29-1
CDR3: ASSESWGANTEAF; J: TRBJ1-1; D: .; V: TRBV6-4
CDR3: ASSQDTGGGGETQY; J: TRBJ2-5; D: TRBD2; V: TRBV7-9
CDR3: ASSRTGDTDYGYT; J: TRBJ1-2; D: TRBD1; V: TRBV5-4
CDR3: ASSSRTAPGDTQY; J: TRBJ2-3; D: .; V: TRBV19
CDR3: ASSPPNSQTVEGYGYT; J: TRBJ1-2; D: .; V: TRBV18
CDR3: ASTAPGQAYEQY; J: TRBJ2-7; D: TRBD1; V: TRBV27
CDR3: ASSAGGRDYEQY; J: TRBJ2-7; D: TRBD2; V: TRBV9
CDR3: ASSYPRDRGNYGYT; J: TRBJ1-2; D: TRBD1; V: TRBV6-5
CDR3: ASAAAVGVYEQY; J: TRBJ2-7; D: .; V: TRBV19
CDR3: AWTGMGGYT; J: TRBJ1-2; D: .; V: TRBV30
CDR3: ASSIVPRGKTEAF; J: TRBJ1-1; D: .; V: TRBV19
CDR3: ASSPITGTGSEAF; J: TRBJ1-1; D: TRBD1; V: TRBV9
CDR3: ASSEATGEQY; J: TRBJ2-7; D: .; V: TRBV6-1
CDR3: ASSLGPQGHEQY; J: .; D: .; V: TRBV5-6
CDR3: ASSYESSYGYT; J: TRBJ1-2; D: .; V: TRBV6-6
CDR3: ASSYGDSIGVNEQF; J: TRBJ2-1; D: .; V: TRBV6-5
CDR3: ASSYDRGQPQH; J: TRBJ1-5; D: TRBD1; V: TRBV7-3
CDR3: ASSLDRSTDTQY; J: TRBJ2-3; D: .; V: TRBV5-4
CDR3: ASSHGTGGGYSPLH; J: TRBJ1-6; D: TRBD1; V: TRBV7-2
CDR3: ASSLGAGRTDTQY; J: TRBJ2-3; D: TRBD2; V: TRBV4-3
CDR3: ASSWEGPQPQH; J: TRBJ1-5; D: .; V: TRBV5-1
CDR3: ASIYRDRGIIGGYT; J: TRBJ1-2; D: TRBD1; V: TRBV6-5